Below, 2 T cell receptor beta chains from the same sample are listed, as sequenced in a study of blood T cell repertoires in COVID-19. Sequencing was performed with immunoSEQ multiplex PCR; in TCRdb, only in-frame clones are kept and a portion is missing. Counted here are hundreds of thousands of clones, 80% to 90% occurring once; the ten biggest clones make up 8.8%. The sample consisted of PBMCs or T cells enriched from blood (not recorded which). These receptors all stem from a man aged 35 to 55 who had recovered from COVID-19.

The gene calls are TRBV5-1 and TRBJ2-7; TRBD1 matches at 8 bases. Germline values: CDR1 SGHRS, CDR2 YFSETQ. The V segment lost 5 bases and the J segment 3 bases; nucleotides outside the gene matches: 13. The CDR3 length is 16 residues. The CDR3 sequence is CASRPAGQVGDYEQYF. As DNA, the CDR3 is TGCGCCAGCAGGCCCGCGGGACAGGTGGGAGACTACGAGCAGTACTTC.

The V and J genes are TRBV18 and TRBJ2-5; 8 bases match TRBD1. The J segment lost 5 bases and the V segment lost 6 bases, leaving 14 bases of the junction unmatched. The V gene's germline CDR1 is KGHSH and CDR2 LQKENI. The CDR3 totals 16 residues. The CDR3 region has the DNA TGTGCCAGCTCCTTCTCTACGACAGGGGCCTTTGAGACCCAGTACTTC. Its translation: CASSFSTTGAFETQYF.